This TCR beta chain appears in the sequencing data of a study of Tregs in tolerant kidney transplant recipients. TCRdb's copy holds only in-frame clones and misses some; the assay was immunoSEQ multiplex PCR. The table shows 200,000 to 300,000 clones, with 80% to 85% occurring only once. This CDR3 is built from 15 residues. Germline CDR1 SGHTA, CDR2 FQGNSA. The study's findings and limits: Findings come from small patient numbers and require larger validation. Biological reproducibility was not directly addressed, but technical replication error appeared minimal. The most relevant donor-specific Treg TCRbeta repertoire apparently came from expansion with activated donor B cells.

As to this clone: Its specificity is not known.

Sample: CD4+ T cells from blood. This TCR was recovered from a human donor in good health. The chain is built from TRBV7-2 and TRBJ2-5; 9 nucleotides agree with TRBD1. The DNA end lines up better with TRBJ2-7; the J call may be wrong. The CDR3 reads CASSLRRQGAYEQYF. The CDR3, as DNA: TGTGCCAGCAGCTTAAGGCGACAGGGGGCCTACGAGCAGTACTTC.